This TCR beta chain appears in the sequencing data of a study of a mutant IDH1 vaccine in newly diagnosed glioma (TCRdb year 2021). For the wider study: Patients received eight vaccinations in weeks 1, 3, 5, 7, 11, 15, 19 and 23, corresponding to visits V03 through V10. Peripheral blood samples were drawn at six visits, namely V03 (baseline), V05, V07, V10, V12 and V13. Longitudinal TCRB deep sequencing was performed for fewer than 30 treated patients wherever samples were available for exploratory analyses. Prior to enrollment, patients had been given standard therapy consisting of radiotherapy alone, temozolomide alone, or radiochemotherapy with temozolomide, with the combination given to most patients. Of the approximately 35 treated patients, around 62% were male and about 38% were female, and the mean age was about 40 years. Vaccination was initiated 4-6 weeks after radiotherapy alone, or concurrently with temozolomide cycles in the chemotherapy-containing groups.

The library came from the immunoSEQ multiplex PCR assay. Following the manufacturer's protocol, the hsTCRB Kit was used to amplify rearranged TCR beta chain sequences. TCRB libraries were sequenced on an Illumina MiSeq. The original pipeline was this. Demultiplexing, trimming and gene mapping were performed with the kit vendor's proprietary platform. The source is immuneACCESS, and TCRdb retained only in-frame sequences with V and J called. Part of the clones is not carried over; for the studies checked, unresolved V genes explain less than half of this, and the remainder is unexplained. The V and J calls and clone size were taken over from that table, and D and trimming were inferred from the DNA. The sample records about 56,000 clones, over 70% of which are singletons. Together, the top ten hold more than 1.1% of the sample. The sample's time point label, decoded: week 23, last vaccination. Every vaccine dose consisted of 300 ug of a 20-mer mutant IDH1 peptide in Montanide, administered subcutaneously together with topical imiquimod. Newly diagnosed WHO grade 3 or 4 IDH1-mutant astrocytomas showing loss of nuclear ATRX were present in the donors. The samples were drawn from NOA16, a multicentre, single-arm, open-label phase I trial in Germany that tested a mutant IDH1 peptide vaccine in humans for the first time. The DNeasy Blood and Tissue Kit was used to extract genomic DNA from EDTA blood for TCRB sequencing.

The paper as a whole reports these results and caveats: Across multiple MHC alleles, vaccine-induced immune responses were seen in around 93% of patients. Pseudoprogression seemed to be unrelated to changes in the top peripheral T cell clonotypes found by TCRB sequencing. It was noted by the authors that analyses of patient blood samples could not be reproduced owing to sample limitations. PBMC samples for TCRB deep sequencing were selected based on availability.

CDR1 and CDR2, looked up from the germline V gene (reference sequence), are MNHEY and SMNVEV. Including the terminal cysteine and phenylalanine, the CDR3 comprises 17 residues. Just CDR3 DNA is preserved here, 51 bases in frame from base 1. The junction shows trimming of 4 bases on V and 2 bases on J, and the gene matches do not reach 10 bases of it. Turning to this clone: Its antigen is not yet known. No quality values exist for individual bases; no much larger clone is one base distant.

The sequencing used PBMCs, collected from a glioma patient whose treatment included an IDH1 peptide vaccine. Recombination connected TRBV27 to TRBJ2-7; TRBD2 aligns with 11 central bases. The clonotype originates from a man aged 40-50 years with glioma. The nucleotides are TGTGCCAGCAGTTCCCACAGGGGACTAGCGGTAGCCTACGAGCAGTACTTC. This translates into CASSSHRGLAVAYEQYF.